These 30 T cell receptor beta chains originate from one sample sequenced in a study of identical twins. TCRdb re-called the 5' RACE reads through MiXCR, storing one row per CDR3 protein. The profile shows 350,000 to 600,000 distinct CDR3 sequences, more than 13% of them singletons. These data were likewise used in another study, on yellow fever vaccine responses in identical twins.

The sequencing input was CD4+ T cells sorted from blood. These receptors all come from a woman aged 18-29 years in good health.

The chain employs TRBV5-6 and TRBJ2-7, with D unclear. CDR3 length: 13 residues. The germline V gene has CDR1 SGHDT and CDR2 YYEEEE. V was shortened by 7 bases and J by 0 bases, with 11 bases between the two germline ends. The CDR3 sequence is CASWTWSSYEQYF. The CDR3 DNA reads TGTGCCAGCTGGACGTGGAGCTCCTACGAGCAGTACTTC.

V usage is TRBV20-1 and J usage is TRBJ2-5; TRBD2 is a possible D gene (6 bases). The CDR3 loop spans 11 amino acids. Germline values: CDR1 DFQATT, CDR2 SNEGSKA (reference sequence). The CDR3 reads CSTLGGETQYF. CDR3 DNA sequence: TGCAGCACACTGGGGGGAGAGACCCAGTACTTC.

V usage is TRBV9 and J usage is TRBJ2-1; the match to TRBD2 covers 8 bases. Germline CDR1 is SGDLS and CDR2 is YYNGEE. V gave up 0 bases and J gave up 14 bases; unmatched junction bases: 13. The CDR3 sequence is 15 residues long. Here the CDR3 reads CASSVARTSGDPKFF. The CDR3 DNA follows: TGTGCCAGCAGCGTAGCTCGAACTAGCGGAGACCCCAAGTTCTTC.

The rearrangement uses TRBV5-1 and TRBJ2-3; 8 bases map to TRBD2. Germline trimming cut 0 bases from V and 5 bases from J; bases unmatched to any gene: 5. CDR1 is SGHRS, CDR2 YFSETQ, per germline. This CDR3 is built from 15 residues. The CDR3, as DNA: TGCGCCAGCAGCTTGGGACTAGCGAGTGGAGATACGCAGTATTTT. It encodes CASSLGLASGDTQYF.

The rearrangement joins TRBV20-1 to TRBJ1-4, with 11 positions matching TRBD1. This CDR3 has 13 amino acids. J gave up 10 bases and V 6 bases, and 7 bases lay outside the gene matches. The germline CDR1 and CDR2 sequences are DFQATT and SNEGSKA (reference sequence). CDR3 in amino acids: CSAAGQGEGKLFF. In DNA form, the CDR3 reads TGCAGTGCCGCGGGACAGGGGGAGGGAAAACTGTTTTTT.

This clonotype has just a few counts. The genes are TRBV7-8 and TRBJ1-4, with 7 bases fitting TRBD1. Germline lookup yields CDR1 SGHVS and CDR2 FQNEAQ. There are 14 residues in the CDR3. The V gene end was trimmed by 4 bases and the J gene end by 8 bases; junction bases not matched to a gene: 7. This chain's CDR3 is CASSSRGEWEKLFF. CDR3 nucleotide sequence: TGTGCCAGCAGCTCCAGGGGGGAGTGGGAAAAACTGTTTTTT.

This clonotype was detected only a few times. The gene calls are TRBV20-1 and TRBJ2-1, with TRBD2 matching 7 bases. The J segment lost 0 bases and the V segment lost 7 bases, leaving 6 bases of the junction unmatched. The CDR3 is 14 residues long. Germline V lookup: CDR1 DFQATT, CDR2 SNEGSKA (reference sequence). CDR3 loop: CSVERGGSYNEQFF. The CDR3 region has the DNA TGCAGTGTTGAGCGGGGCGGCTCCTACAATGAGCAGTTCTTC.

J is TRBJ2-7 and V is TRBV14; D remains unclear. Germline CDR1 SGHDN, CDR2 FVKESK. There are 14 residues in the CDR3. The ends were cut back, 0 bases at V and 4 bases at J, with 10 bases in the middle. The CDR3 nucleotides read TGTGCCAGCAGCCAAGATTTAGGGCCATACGAGCAGTACTTC. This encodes CASSQDLGPYEQYF.

CDR3 residues: CASSKEWDTQYF. DNA for the CDR3: TGCGCCAGCAGCAAAGAATGGGATACGCAGTATTTT. V gene TRBV5-1 combines with J gene TRBJ2-3; the D is unclear. CDR3 length: 12 residues. Trimming left V 4 bases short and J 6 bases short, with 9 bases between. Germline values: CDR1 SGHRS, CDR2 YFSETQ.

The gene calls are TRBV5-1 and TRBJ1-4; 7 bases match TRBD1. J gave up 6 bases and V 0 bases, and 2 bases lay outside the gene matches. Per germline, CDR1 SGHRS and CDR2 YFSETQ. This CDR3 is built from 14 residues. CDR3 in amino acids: CASSLGDRYEKLFF. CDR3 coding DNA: TGCGCCAGCAGCTTGGGGGACAGATATGAAAAACTGTTTTTT.

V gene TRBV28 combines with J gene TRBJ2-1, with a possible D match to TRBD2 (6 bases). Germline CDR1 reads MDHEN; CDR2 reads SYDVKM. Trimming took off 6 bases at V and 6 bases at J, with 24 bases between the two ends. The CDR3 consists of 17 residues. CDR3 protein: CASSTGGIGTQSNEQFF. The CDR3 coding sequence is TGTGCCAGCAGCACGGGTGGGATCGGGACTCAAAGCAATGAGCAGTTCTTC.

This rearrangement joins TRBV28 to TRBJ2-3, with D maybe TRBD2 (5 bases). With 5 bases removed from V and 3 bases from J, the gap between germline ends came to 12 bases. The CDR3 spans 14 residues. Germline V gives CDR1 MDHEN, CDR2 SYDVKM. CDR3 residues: CASSKARETDTQYF. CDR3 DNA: TGTGCCAGCAGTAAAGCAAGGGAGACAGATACGCAGTATTTT. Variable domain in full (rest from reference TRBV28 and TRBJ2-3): DVKVTQSSRYLVKRTGEKVFLECVQDMDHENMFWYRQDPGLGLRLIYFSYDVKMKEKGDIPEGYSVSREKKERFSLILESASTNQTSMYLCASSKARETDTQYFGPGTRLTVL.

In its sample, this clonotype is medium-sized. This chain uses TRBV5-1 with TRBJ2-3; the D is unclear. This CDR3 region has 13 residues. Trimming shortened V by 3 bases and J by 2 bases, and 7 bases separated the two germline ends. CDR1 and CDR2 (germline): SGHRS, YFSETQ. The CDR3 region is CASSSTFTDTQYF. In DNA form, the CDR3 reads TGCGCCAGCAGCTCGACTTTCACAGATACGCAGTATTTT. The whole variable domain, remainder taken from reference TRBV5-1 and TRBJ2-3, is KAGVTQTPRYLIKTRGQQVTLSCSPISGHRSVSWYQQTPGQGLQFLFEYFSETQRNKGNFPGRFSGRQFSNSRSEMNVSTLELGDSALYLCASSSTFTDTQYFGPGTRLTVL.

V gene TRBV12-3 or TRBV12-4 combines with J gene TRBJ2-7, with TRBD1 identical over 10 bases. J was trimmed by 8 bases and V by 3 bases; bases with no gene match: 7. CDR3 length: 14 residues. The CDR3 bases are TGTGCCAGCAGTTTCAGTGACAGGGGGCCTCAGCAGTACTTC. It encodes CASSFSDRGPQQYF.

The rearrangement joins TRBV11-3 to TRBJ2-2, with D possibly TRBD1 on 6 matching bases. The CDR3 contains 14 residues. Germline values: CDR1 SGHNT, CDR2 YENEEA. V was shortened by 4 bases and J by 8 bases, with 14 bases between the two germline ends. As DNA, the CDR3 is TGTGCCAGCAGCTCACAGGGTCCCGAGGGGGAGCTGTTTTTT. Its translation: CASSSQGPEGELFF.

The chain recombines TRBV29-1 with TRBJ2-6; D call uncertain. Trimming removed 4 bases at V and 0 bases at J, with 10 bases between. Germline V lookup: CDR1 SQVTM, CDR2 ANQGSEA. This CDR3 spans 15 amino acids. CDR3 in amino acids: CSVVKGSSGANVLTF. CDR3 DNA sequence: TGCAGCGTTGTCAAGGGATCCTCTGGGGCCAACGTCCTGACTTTC.

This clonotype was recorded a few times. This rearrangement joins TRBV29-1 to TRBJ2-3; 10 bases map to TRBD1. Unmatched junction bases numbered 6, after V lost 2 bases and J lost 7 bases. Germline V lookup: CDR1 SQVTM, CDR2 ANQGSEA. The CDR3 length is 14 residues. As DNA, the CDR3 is TGCAGCGTTGAAATTGGGACAGGGGCGAATACGCAGTATTTT. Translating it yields CSVEIGTGANTQYF.

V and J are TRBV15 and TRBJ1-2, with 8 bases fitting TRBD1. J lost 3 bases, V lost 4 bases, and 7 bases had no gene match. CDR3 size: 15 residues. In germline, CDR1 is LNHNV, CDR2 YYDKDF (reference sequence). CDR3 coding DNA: TGTGCCACCAGCATCCGAGACAGGGGCCACTATGGCTACACCTTC. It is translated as CATSIRDRGHYGYTF.

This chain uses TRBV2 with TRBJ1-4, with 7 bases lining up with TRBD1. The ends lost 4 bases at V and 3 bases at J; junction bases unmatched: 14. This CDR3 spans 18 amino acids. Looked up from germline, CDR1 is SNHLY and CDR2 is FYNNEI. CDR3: CASSVFGTAVWANEKLFF. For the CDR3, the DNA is TGTGCCAGCAGTGTCTTCGGGACAGCTGTATGGGCTAATGAAAAACTGTTTTTT.

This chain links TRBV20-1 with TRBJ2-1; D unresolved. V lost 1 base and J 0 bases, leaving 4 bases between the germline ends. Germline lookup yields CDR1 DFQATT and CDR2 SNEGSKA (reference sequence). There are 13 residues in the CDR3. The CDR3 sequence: CSARVNSYNEQFF. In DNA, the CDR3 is TGCAGTGCTAGAGTCAACTCCTACAATGAGCAGTTCTTC.

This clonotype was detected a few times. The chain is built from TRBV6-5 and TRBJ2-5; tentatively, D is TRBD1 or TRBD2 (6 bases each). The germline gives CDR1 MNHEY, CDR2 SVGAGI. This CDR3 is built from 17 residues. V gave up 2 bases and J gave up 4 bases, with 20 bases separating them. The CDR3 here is CASSYVRGPPSRETQYF. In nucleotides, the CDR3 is TGTGCCAGCAGTTACGTCCGGGGGCCCCCATCTCGAGAGACCCAGTACTTC.

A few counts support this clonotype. CDR3 loop: CASSQHTGGSYEQYF. The CDR3 coding sequence is TGCGCCAGCAGCCAACATACGGGAGGGAGCTACGAGCAGTACTTC. The chain recombines TRBV4-1 with TRBJ2-7, with 8 bases matching TRBD2. The germline V gene encodes CDR1 MGHRA and CDR2 YSYEKL. CDR3 size: 15 residues. V gave up 2 bases and J gave up 3 bases; unmatched junction bases: 6.

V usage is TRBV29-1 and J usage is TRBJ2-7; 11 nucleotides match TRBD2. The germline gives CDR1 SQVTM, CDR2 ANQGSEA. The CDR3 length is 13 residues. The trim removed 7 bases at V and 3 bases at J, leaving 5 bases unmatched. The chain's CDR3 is CSALAGGNYEQYF. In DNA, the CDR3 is TGCAGCGCCCTAGCGGGAGGCAACTACGAGCAGTACTTC.

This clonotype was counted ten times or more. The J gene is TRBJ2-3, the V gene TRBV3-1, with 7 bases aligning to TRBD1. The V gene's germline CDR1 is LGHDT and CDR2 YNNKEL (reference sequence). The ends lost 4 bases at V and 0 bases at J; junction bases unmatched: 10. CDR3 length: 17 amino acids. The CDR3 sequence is CASSPRYATGSTDTQYF. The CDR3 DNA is TGTGCCAGCAGCCCACGATACGCGACAGGGAGCACAGATACGCAGTATTTT.

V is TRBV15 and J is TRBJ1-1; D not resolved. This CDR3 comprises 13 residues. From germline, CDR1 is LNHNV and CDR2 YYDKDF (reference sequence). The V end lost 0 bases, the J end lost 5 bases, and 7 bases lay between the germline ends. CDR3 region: CATSRERVTEAFF. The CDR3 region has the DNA TGTGCCACCAGCAGAGAGAGGGTTACTGAAGCTTTCTTT.

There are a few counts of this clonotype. CDR3 bases: TGTGCCACCCGGCAGGGGGAAGGTACCGGGGAGCTGTTTTTT. This gives the protein CATRQGEGTGELFF. V usage is TRBV24-1 and J usage is TRBJ2-2; 7 nucleotides align to TRBD1. The ends lost 9 bases at V and 5 bases at J; junction bases unmatched: 8. Per the germline V gene, CDR1 is KGHDR and CDR2 is SFDVKD. The CDR3 consists of 14 residues.

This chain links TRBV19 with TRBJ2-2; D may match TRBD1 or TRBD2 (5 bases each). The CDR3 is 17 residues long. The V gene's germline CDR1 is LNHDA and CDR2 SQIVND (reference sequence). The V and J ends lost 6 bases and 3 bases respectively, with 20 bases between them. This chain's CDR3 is CASRTRTGPLDTGELFF. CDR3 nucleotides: TGTGCCAGTAGAACAAGGACGGGACCTTTGGACACCGGGGAGCTGTTTTTT. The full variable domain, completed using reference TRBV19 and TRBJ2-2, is DGGITQSPKYLFRKEGQNVTLSCEQNLNHDAMYWYRQDPGQGLRLIYYSQIVNDFQKGDIAEGYSVSREKKESFPLTVTSAQKNPTAFYLCASRTRTGPLDTGELFFGEGSRLTVL.

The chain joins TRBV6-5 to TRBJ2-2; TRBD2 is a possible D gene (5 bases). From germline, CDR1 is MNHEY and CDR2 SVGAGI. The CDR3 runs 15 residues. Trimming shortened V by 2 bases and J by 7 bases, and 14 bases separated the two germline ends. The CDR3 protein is CASSYRTRPGGELFF. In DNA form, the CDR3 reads TGTGCCAGCAGTTACCGGACTCGTCCTGGCGGGGAGCTGTTTTTT.

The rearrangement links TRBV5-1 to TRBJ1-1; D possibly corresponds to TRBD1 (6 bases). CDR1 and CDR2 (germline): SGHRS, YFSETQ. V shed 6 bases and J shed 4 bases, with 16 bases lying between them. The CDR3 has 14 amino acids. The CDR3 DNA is TGCGCCAGCAAAGGTTTGGGGGCGGTCACTGAAGCTTTCTTT. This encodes CASKGLGAVTEAFF.

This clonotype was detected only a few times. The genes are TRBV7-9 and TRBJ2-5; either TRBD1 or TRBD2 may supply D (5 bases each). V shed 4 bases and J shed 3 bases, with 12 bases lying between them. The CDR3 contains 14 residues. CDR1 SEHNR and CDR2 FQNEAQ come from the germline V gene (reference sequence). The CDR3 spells CASSYRGSKETQYF. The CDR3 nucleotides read TGTGCCAGCAGCTACCGGGGCTCAAAAGAGACCCAGTACTTC.